The sequence of this T cell receptor beta chain was determined in a study of yellow fever vaccine responses in identical twins. Study results and limitations: Reportedly, twins showed a vaccine T cell response that looked partly convergent and partly personalized.

V shed 0 bases and J 5 bases; nucleotides not matched to a gene: 12. There are 19 residues in the CDR3. The V gene's germline CDR1 is MNHEY and CDR2 SVGEGT. A remark on this clonotype: Its specificity is not known.

MiXCR, run by TCRdb on the RT-PCR reads, gives a single entry per CDR3 protein. The sample consists of about 20,000 distinct CDR3 sequences, approximately 70% of them appearing once. The V gene is TRBV6-2 or TRBV6-3, the J gene TRBJ2-3; TRBD2 agrees at 12 bases. The sequencing used T cells from blood (PBMCs), unsorted or a sorted subset (not recorded which), collected before or after yellow fever vaccination (not recorded which). The receptor was derived from a woman aged 18-35 years who received the yellow fever vaccine. CDR3: CASSYSIRLAGGPRDTQYF. CDR3 DNA sequence: TGTGCCAGCAGTTACTCGATACGGCTAGCGGGAGGGCCCAGAGATACGCAGTATTTT.